The next 15 T cell receptor beta chains were all read from a single sample in a study of technical replicates of blood from several donors. The repertoire was sequenced with immunoSEQ multiplex PCR; TCRdb's copy has only in-frame clones and lacks some. The sample has tens of thousands of clones; about 94% are singletons. Sequencing input: T cells isolated from PBMCs. The receptors here all came from a human donor in good health.

The V and J genes are TRBV27 and TRBJ1-3; 8 nucleotides match TRBD1. V shed 8 bases, J shed 0 bases, and the junction held 3 bases outside the gene matches. Germline V CDR1 and CDR2: MNHEY, SMNVEV (reference sequence). This CDR3 region has 14 residues. The CDR3 nucleotides are TGTGCCAGCTCCGGACAGGGCTCTGGAAACACCATATATTTT. Translation: CASSGQGSGNTIYF.

This chain links TRBV5-1 with TRBJ1-1; maybe TRBD1 (6 bases). Trimming stripped 0 bases from V and 6 bases from J, with 9 bases between. CDR3 size: 13 residues. Per the germline V gene, CDR1 is SGHRS and CDR2 is YFSETQ. This CDR3 is CASSLVGGAEAFF. CDR3 nucleotides: TGCGCCAGCAGCTTGGTAGGGGGAGCTGAAGCTTTCTTT. Looking up the rest from reference TRBV5-1 and TRBJ1-1 gives the full variable domain: KAGVTQTPRYLIKTRGQQVTLSCSPISGHRSVSWYQQTPGQGLQFLFEYFSETQRNKGNFPGRFSGRQFSNSRSEMNVSTLELGDSALYLCASSLVGGAEAFFGQGTRLTVV.

The CDR3 here is CASSMGQNTEAFF. The CDR3 nucleotides read TGTGCCAGCAGTATGGGACAGAACACTGAAGCTTTCTTT. V and J are TRBV6-5 and TRBJ1-1, with a weak D call TRBD1 (6 bases). Trimming removed 5 bases at V and 1 base at J, with 8 bases between. The CDR3 extends over 13 amino acids. Germline CDR1 and CDR2: MNHEY and SVGAGI.

V and J are TRBV19 and TRBJ1-4, with D unclear. The V and J ends lost 2 bases and 0 bases respectively, with 4 bases between them. The CDR3 sequence is 14 residues long. Germline V gives CDR1 LNHDA, CDR2 SQIVND (reference sequence). This CDR3 reads CASSIRATNEKLFF. CDR3 coding DNA: TGTGCCAGTAGTATACGAGCAACTAATGAAAAACTGTTTTTT.

This rearrangement joins TRBV28 to TRBJ1-3; the D gene is possibly TRBD1 (6 bases). Germline CDR1 reads MDHEN; CDR2 reads SYDVKM. Trimming stripped 4 bases from V and 0 bases from J, with 13 bases between. The CDR3 sequence is 16 residues long. In DNA, the CDR3 is TGTGCCAGCAGTTCTGGACAGAGGAGCTCTGGAAACACCATATATTTT. Protein sequence: CASSSGQRSSGNTIYF.

This clone was picked up one time. CDR3: CASSPGSWHEQFF. The CDR3 region has the DNA TGTGCCAGCAGTCCAGGGTCCTGGCATGAGCAGTTCTTC. The gene calls are TRBV27 and TRBJ2-1; TRBD1 might be the D (5 bases). V shed 5 bases and J shed 8 bases, with 13 bases lying between them. CDR1 and CDR2 (germline): MNHEY, SMNVEV (reference sequence). This CDR3 region has 13 residues.

J is TRBJ2-1 and V is TRBV30; weak D call: TRBD1 (5 bases). Trimming stripped 1 base from V and 12 bases from J, with 16 bases between. CDR3 length: 13 residues. The germline CDR1 and CDR2 sequences are GTSNPN and SVGIG (reference sequence). CDR3 sequence reads: CAWSGAQAQGQFF. In DNA form, the CDR3 reads TGTGCCTGGAGTGGGGCACAGGCCCAAGGGCAGTTCTTC.

The rearrangement joins TRBV5-1 to TRBJ2-5, with 10 bases matching TRBD1. Germline CDR1 and CDR2: SGHRS and YFSETQ. The CDR3 is 15 residues long. The trim removed 4 bases at V and 3 bases at J, leaving 6 bases unmatched. The CDR3 reads CASSPRTGGEETQYF. Here the CDR3 DNA reads TGCGCCAGCAGCCCAAGGACAGGGGGGGAAGAGACCCAGTACTTC.

The gene calls are TRBV11-3 and TRBJ2-7; 7 bases align to TRBD2. The CDR3 sequence is 13 residues long. Germline CDR1 and CDR2: SGHNT and YENEEA. After removal of 5 bases from V and 4 bases from J, the junction contained 5 bases not matched to a gene. The CDR3 nucleotides are TGTGCCAGCAGCCGGGAGGTCGGGTACGAGCAGTACTTC. Protein: CASSREVGYEQYF. Supplemented by reference TRBV11-3 and TRBJ2-7, the full variable domain reads EAGVVQSPRYKIIEKKQPVAFWCNPISGHNTLYWYLQNLGQGPELLIRYENEEAVDDSQLPKDRFSAERLKGVDSTLKIQPAELGDSAVYLCASSREVGYEQYFGPGTRLTVT.

The chain combines TRBV13 with TRBJ2-3; no reliable D call. In germline, CDR1 is PRHDT, CDR2 FYEKMQ (reference sequence). This CDR3 has 17 residues. V was cut by 5 bases and J by 0 bases, with 18 bases left in between. DNA for the CDR3: TGTGCCAGCAGCCCACACTTCCTTGCCGGGAGCACAGATACGCAGTATTTT. It codes for CASSPHFLAGSTDTQYF.

The chain is built from TRBV27 and TRBJ1-2, with D unclear. CDR1 and CDR2 from the germline V gene are MNHEY and SMNVEV (reference sequence). This CDR3 is built from 14 residues. With 6 bases removed from V and 0 bases from J, the gap between germline ends came to 11 bases. CDR3 sequence reads: CASRLAGSNYGYTF. Here the CDR3 DNA reads TGTGCCAGCAGACTCGCGGGGTCTAACTATGGCTACACCTTC.

The chain is built from TRBV4-1 and TRBJ1-5, with D maybe TRBD1 (6 bases). The V end was cut by 0 bases, the J end by 3 bases, with 18 bases between. CDR3 length: 18 residues. Germline V gives CDR1 MGHRA, CDR2 YSYEKL. DNA of the CDR3: TGCGCCAGCAGCCAAGATGTTCTCCAGGGGAGAATCAATCAGCCCCAGCATTTT. It specifies CASSQDVLQGRINQPQHF.

J is TRBJ2-1 and V is TRBV6-1; D possibly corresponds to TRBD2 (5 bases). Germline assignment: CDR1 MNHNS and CDR2 SASEGT. V gave up 1 base and J gave up 3 bases, with 13 bases separating them. CDR3 length equals 16 residues. The CDR3 spells CASSEVIPDYYNEQFF. CDR3 sequence (DNA): TGTGCCAGCAGTGAAGTAATCCCAGACTACTACAATGAGCAGTTCTTC.

This clone was recorded only once. The rearrangement uses TRBV5-4 and TRBJ1-2, with TRBD1 matching 8 bases. V lost 1 base, J lost 8 bases, and 10 bases stayed unmatched. The CDR3 contains 15 residues. The germline CDR1 and CDR2 sequences are SGHNT and YYREEE (reference sequence). CDR3: CASSLPLDRGLGYTF. The CDR3 DNA reads as TGTGCCAGCAGCTTGCCGCTCGACAGGGGATTAGGCTACACCTTC.

This sequence joins TRBV20-1 and TRBJ2-5, with D unresolved. Germline V gene sequence: CDR1 DFQATT, CDR2 SNEGSKA (reference sequence). The CDR3 is 10 amino acids. V was clipped by 6 bases and J by 5 bases, with 7 bases between them. The CDR3 nucleotides read TGCAGTGCGAACTCTGAGACCCAGTACTTC. Its translation is CSANSETQYF.